Following are 10 T cell receptor beta chains from one sample sequenced in a study of regulatory T cells in long-lasting Graves disease. Library construction for TCR beta used iRepertoire HTBI primers and Arm-PCR of CDR3 regions. MiXCR, run by TCRdb on the multiplex PCR reads, gives a single entry per CDR3 protein. The sample includes about 460,000 distinct CDR3 sequences, about 14% seen only once; the top ten take approximately 17%. Time point: newly diagnosed GD, antithyroid drugs for less than 3 months. RNA from PBMCs was the source of the TCR library. The sample was also reused in another study, on T cells in Graves' hyperthyroidism and ophthalmopathy.

The specimen was peripheral blood mononuclear cells (PBMCs), collected at new diagnosis, from a patient treated with antithyroid drugs. The source is a woman aged 45-65 years with Graves disease.

About this clonotype: Mismatch with germline at one junction end may stem from a read error. The rearrangement joins TRBV5-8 to TRBJ2-1; TRBD2 is a possible D gene (6 bases). The CDR3 has 14 residues. CDR1 and CDR2 from the germline V gene are SGHTS and YDEGEE. The CDR3 here is CASSLRDSNNEQFF. The DNA of the CDR3 is TGTGCCAGCAGCCTCCGGGACTCCAACAATGAGCAGTTCTTC.

V gene TRBV11-3 combines with J gene TRBJ2-2; TRBD1 or TRBD2 may be the D gene (6 bases each). CDR3 length equals 15 residues. V lost 0 bases and J lost 7, with 12 bases in between. Germline V lookup: CDR1 SGHNT, CDR2 YENEEA. The DNA for the CDR3 is TGTGCCAGCAGCTTAGACGGGGGCGCGAACGGGGAGCTGTTTTTT. Translating gives CASSLDGGANGELFF.

This clonotype occurred many times. The V gene is TRBV12-3 or TRBV12-4, the J gene TRBJ2-3; 7 bases align to TRBD2. The CDR3 has 16 residues. V shed 6 bases, J shed 4 bases, and the junction held 13 bases outside the gene matches. The CDR3 loop reads CASSEGRAGISDTQYF. The DNA of the CDR3 is TGTGCCAGCAGCGAGGGCAGAGCGGGAATTTCAGATACGCAGTATTTT.

This rearrangement joins TRBV7-3 to TRBJ2-2; tentative D call: TRBD1 (5 bases). Looked up from germline, CDR1 is SGHTA and CDR2 is FQGTGA. The CDR3 is 15 amino acids. The V and J ends lost 5 bases and 4 bases respectively, with 14 bases between them. The CDR3 nucleotides read TGTGCCAGCAGCCTCCTAGGGCAGGGCACCGGGGAGCTGTTTTTT. Translation gives CASSLLGQGTGELFF. Together with reference TRBV7-3 and TRBJ2-2, the CDR3 gives the full variable domain: GAGVSQTPSNKVTEKGKYVELRCDPISGHTALYWYRQSLGQGPEFLIYFQGTGAADDSGLPNDRFFAVRPEGSVSTLKIQRTERGDSAVYLCASSLLGQGTGELFFGEGSRLTVL.

The table lists this clonotype with many counts. A junction end diverges from the germline sequence, so it may reflect a read error. This chain joins TRBV7-9 and TRBJ2-1; 11 bases are shared with TRBD2. The germline CDR1 and CDR2 sequences are SEHNR and FQNEAQ (reference sequence). The CDR3 is 14 amino acids. The CDR3 sequence: CASSVAGGPWEQFF. Here the CDR3 DNA reads TGTGCCAGCAGCGTAGCGGGAGGGCCATGGGAGCAGTTCTTC. The whole variable domain, remainder taken from reference TRBV7-9 and TRBJ2-1, is DTGVSQNPRHKITKRGQNVTFRCDPISEHNRLYWYRQTLGQGPEFLTYFQNEAQLEKSRLLSDRFSAERPKGSFSTLEIQRTEQGDSAMYLCASSVAGGPWEQFFGPGTRLTVL.

This clonotype came up a few times. V is TRBV28 and J is TRBJ2-5; D perhaps matches TRBD2 (5 bases). The CDR3 spans 17 residues. Per germline, CDR1 MDHEN and CDR2 SYDVKM. V was cut by 4 bases and J by 0 bases, with 18 bases left in between. CDR3 residues: CASSSRRGQRYQETQYF. CDR3 sequence (DNA): TGTGCCAGCAGTTCCCGTCGCGGGCAGAGATACCAAGAGACCCAGTACTTC.

The chain combines TRBV7-9 with TRBJ2-7; TRBD1 is a possible D gene (5 bases). Between the trimmed V and J ends, which lost 4 bases and 11 bases, there was a span of 18 bases. Germline V gene data show CDR1 as SEHNR and CDR2 as FQNEAQ (reference sequence). The CDR3 has 13 amino acids. The CDR3: CASSSIPDSREYF. CDR3 in DNA: TGTGCCAGCAGCTCAATCCCCGACAGCCGCGAGTACTTC.

The chain joins TRBV5-1 to TRBJ2-7; D possibly corresponds to TRBD1 (5 bases). Germline V CDR1 and CDR2: SGHRS, YFSETQ. The CDR3 has 15 residues. V dropped 4 bases and J dropped 2 bases, with 16 bases sitting between them. CDR3 coding DNA: TGCGCCAGCAGCCTTGTATGGGGCCCGGCCTACGAGCAGTACTTC. Its protein product is CASSLVWGPAYEQYF.

This clonotype has ten or more counts. The V and J genes are TRBV2 and TRBJ2-7; a possible D gene is TRBD1 (6 bases). CDR3 length: 11 residues. CDR1 and CDR2 (germline): SNHLY, FYNNEI. The V end lost 2 bases, the J end lost 12 bases, and 11 bases lay between the germline ends. Written as DNA, the CDR3 is TGTGCCAGCAGTGAATACAGGGATGGGTACTTC. The encoded protein is CASSEYRDGYF.

Many counts were recorded for this clonotype. CDR3 protein: CASSELVLGELFF. DNA for the CDR3: TGTGCCAGCAGTGAACTGGTCCTCGGGGAGCTGTTTTTT. The chain employs TRBV2 and TRBJ2-2; D gene ambiguous. Trimming removed 2 bases from V and 7 bases from J, with 8 bases in between. CDR3 length: 13 residues. CDR1 SNHLY and CDR2 FYNNEI come from the germline V gene.